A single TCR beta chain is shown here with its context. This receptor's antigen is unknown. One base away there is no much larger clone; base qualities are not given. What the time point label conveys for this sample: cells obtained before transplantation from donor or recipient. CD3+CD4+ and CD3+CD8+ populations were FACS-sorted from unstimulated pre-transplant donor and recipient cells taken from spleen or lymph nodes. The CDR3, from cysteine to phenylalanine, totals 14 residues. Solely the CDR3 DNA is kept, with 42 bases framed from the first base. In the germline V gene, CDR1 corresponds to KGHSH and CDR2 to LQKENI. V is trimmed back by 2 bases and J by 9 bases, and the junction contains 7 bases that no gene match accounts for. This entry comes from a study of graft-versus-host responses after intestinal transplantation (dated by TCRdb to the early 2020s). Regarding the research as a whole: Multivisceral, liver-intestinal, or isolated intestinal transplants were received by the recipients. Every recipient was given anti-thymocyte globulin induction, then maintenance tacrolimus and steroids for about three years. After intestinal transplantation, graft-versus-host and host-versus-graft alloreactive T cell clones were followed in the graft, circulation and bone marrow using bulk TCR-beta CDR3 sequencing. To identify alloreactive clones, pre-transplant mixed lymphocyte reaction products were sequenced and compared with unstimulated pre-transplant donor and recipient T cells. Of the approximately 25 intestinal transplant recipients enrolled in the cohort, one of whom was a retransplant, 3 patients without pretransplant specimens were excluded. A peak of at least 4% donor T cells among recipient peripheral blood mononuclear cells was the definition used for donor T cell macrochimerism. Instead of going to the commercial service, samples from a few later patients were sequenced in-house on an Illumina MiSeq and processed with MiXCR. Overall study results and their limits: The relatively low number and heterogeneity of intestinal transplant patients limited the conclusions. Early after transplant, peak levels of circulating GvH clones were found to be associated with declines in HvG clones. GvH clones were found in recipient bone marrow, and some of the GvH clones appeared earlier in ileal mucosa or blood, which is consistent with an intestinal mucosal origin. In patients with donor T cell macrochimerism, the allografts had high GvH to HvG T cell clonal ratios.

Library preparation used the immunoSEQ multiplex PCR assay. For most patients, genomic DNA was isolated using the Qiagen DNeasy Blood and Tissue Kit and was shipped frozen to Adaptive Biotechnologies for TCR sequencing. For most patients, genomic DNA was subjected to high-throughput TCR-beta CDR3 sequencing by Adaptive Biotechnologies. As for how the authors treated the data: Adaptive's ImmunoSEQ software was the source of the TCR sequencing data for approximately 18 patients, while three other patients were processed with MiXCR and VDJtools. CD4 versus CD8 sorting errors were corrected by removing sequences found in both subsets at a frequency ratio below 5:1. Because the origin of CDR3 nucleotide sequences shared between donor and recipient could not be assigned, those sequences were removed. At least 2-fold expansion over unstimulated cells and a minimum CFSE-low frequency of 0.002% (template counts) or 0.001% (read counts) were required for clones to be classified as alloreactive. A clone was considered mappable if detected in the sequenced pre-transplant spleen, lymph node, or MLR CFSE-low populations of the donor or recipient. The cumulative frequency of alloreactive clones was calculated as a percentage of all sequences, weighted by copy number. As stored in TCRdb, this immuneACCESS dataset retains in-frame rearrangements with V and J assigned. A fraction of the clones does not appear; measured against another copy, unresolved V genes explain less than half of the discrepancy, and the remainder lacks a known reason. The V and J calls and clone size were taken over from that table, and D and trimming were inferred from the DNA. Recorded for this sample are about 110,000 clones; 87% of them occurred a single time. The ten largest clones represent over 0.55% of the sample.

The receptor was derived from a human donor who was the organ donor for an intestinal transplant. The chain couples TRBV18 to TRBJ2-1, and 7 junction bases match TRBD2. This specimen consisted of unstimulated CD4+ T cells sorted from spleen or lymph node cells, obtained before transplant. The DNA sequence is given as TGTGCCAGCTCACCAGGGCGGGGGATGGGTGAGCAGTTCTTC. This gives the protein CASSPGRGMGEQFF.